Listed below are T cell receptor beta chains from one sample, sequenced in a study of regulatory T cells in long-lasting Graves disease. In TCRdb, the multiplex PCR reads were re-called with MiXCR into one record per CDR3 protein. Of fewer than 550,000 distinct CDR3 sequences listed, roughly a fifth are singletons. The sequencing here drew on peripheral blood mononuclear cells (PBMCs), taken when the disease was refractory, from a patient treated with antithyroid drugs. These TCRs come from a female donor with Graves disease. Both conserved end residues are part of each CDR3. A D gene is named only where the DNA matches it firmly. Some rows have no size entry. The others give once, few or many, or a class for an expanded clone.

>NA|NA|TRBJ2-3|TRBV28
TGTGCCAGCGGATTGTACAGCGGGCGGGCAGATACGCAGTATTTT
CASGLYSGRADTQYF
>TRBD2|many|TRBJ2-5|TRBV27
TGTGCCAGCAGTAGACTAGCGGGACCACAAGAGACCCAGTACTTC
CASSRLAGPQETQYF
>NA|few|TRBJ2-7|TRBV12-3/TRBV12-4
TGTGCCAGCAGAGTCCGGCTATCCTACGAGCAGTACTTC
CASRVRLSYEQYF
>NA|NA|TRBJ1-2|TRBV4-2
TGTGCCAGCAGCCACCTATTCCGGGACCCAAATTATGGCTACACCTTC
CASSHLFRDPNYGYTF
>TRBD2|many|TRBJ2-7|TRBV14
TGTGCCAGCAGCCAAGTCAGAGGACAGTATTGGACTAGCGGGAGTTCCTACGAGCAGTACTTC
CASSQVRGQYWTSGSSYEQYF
>TRBD1|many|TRBJ1-5|TRBV28
TGTGCCAGCAGTTTTTACGGACAGGGGCGGGCTCAGCCCCAGCATTTT
CASSFYGQGRAQPQHF
>NA|NA|TRBJ1-1|TRBV20-1
TGCAGTGCCGTCGACCGGCGGGACGGGAACACTGAAGCTTTCTTT
CSAVDRRDGNTEAFF
>NA|few|TRBJ2-7|TRBV10-3
TGTGCCATCAGTGAATTAATGGGGGGCGTCGAGGAAGAGCAGTACTTC
CAISELMGGVEEEQYF
>NA|many|TRBJ1-2|TRBV5-1
TGTGCCAGCAGCTTGGAAGGGAACTATGGCTACACCTTC
CASSLEGNYGYTF
>TRBD1|many|TRBJ1-2|TRBV28
TGTGCCAGCAAGTATGGACAGGGGGTTGGGGGTATCTATGGCTACACCTTC
CASKYGQGVGGIYGYTF
>NA|few|TRBJ2-5|TRBV13
TGTGCCAGCAGCCATCGGGACACCGAGACCCAGTACTTC
CASSHRDTETQYF
>NA|few|TRBJ1-1|TRBV6-2/TRBV6-3
TGTGCCAGCAGTTATATCCTCGGCACTGAAGCTTTCTTT
CASSYILGTEAFF
>TRBD1|many|TRBJ1-2|TRBV2
TGTGCCAGCATGAGGGGACAGAGCTACACCTTC
CASMRGQSYTF
>NA|NA|TRBJ2-2|TRBV9
TGTGCCAGCAGCCACCCACGGGGCAGTACGACCACCGGGGAGCTGTTTTTT
CASSHPRGSTTTGELFF
>TRBD1|NA|TRBJ1-5|TRBV7-2
TGTGCCAGCAGCACAGGGGCTTACAACGATCAGCCCCAGCATTTT
CASSTGAYNDQPQHF
>NA|few|TRBJ2-2|TRBV28
TGTGCCAGCAGGGGGGTTCATGATAGGCGGGCCGGGGAGCTGTTTTTT
CASRGVHDRRAGELFF
>NA|NA|TRBJ1-2|TRBV7-9
TGTGCCAGCAGCTACGACGTCCCCTATGGCTACACCTTC
CASSYDVPYGYTF
>TRBD2|few|TRBJ2-1|TRBV7-6
TGTGCCAGCAGCTCCACAGAGAGGCCTAGCGGGAGAAGGGTACCATACAATGAGCAGTTCTTC
CASSSTERPSGRRVPYNEQFF
>NA|NA|TRBJ2-5|TRBV5-1
TGCGCCAGCAGCTTGTCAGGGACTCGAGAGACCCAGTACTTC
CASSLSGTRETQYF
>NA|few|TRBJ2-7|TRBV20-1
TGCAGTGCTAGTGCGGACTCCGGATTCCTCTACGAGCAGTACTTC
CSASADSGFLYEQYF
>NA|many|TRBJ1-5|TRBV28
TGTGCCACCCATTCAGGAGGCTGGCCTAGCAATCAGCCCCAGCATTTT
CATHSGGWPSNQPQHF
>TRBD2|few|TRBJ2-1|TRBV2
TGTGCCAGCGGGGCCGGCGGGAGGTCCTACAATGAGCAGTTCTTC
CASGAGGRSYNEQFF
>NA|many|TRBJ1-3|TRBV13
TGTGCCAGCAGCGACAGGACGTGGGGAAACACCATATATTTT
CASSDRTWGNTIYF
>NA|NA|TRBJ2-5|TRBV7-9
TGTGCCAGCAGTTGGGGCAGCAACCGAGAGACCCAGTACTTC
CASSWGSNRETQYF
>NA|NA|TRBJ2-2|TRBV12-3/TRBV12-4
TGTGCCAGCAGTCGGCGGGACGGTCTCACCGGGGAGCTGTTTTTT
CASSRRDGLTGELFF
>TRBD1|NA|TRBJ1-2|TRBV7-9
TGTGCCAGCAGCTCCGCCGGGGGACAGAGTTATGGCTACACCTTC
CASSSAGGQSYGYTF
>NA|few|TRBJ2-2|TRBV7-2
TGTGCCAGCAGTCCTGTCAACACCGGGGAGCTGTTTTTT
CASSPVNTGELFF
>TRBD2|many|TRBJ2-7|TRBV28
TGTGCCAGCACCCTCCGGCGACTAGCGGGTGGCTACGAGCAGTACTTC
CASTLRRLAGGYEQYF
>NA|NA|TRBJ2-1|TRBV6-1
TGTGCCAGCAGGACCTATGGGGGCAACGACAATGAGCAGTTCTTC
CASRTYGGNDNEQFF
>NA|few|TRBJ1-2|TRBV2
TGTGCCAGCAGCGAGGATAGCTATGACTACACCTTC
CASSEDSYDYTF
>NA|NA|TRBJ1-1|TRBV20-1
TGCGGTGCTAGAGATCCAAGAGGGGGGGGGACTGAAGCTTTCTTT
CGARDPRGGGTEAFF
>TRBD2|few|TRBJ2-7|TRBV11-2
TGTGCCAGCTCCTCCGGGACTAGCGACCTCTACGAGCAGTACTTC
CASSSGTSDLYEQYF
>NA|NA|TRBJ1-1|TRBV7-6
TGTGCCAGCAGCTCCGGCAGGGCTGAAGCTTTCTTT
CASSSGRAEAFF
>TRBD1|many|TRBJ1-4|TRBV6-5
TGTGCCAGCAGTTACAACCGGGACAGGGGTTCTGAAAAACTGTTTTTT
CASSYNRDRGSEKLFF
>TRBD1|NA|TRBJ2-1|TRBV6-9
TGTGCCAGCAGCCAGCAGGGGGCTGAGGGCGAGCAGTTCTTC
CASSQQGAEGEQFF
>NA|many|TRBJ2-7|TRBV28
TGTGCCAGCAGTTTATGGGACGGTTCCTACGAGCAGTACTTC
CASSLWDGSYEQYF
>TRBD2|NA|TRBJ2-3|TRBV28
TGTGCCAGCAGTTCCCCCGGAGCGGGGGTCCAGTTAGATACGCAGTATTTT
CASSSPGAGVQLDTQYF
>TRBD1|NA|TRBJ1-5|TRBV7-9
TGTGCCAGCAGCGAGGGACAGGGATTGAGGATGCAGCCCCAGCATTTT
CASSEGQGLRMQPQHF
>NA|NA|TRBJ1-5|TRBV24-1
TGTGCCACCAGTGATTCCGGGGTCGATCAGCCCCAGCATTTT
CATSDSGVDQPQHF
>TRBD1|few|TRBJ1-1|TRBV29-1
TGCAGCGTTGGGCAGGGGGCTGCTGAAGCTTTCTTT
CSVGQGAAEAFF
>NA|many|TRBJ1-1|TRBV27
TGTGCCAGCAGTGGCGGTACGTTAGAGGCTTTCTTT
CASSGGTLEAFF
>NA|many|TRBJ1-1|TRBV27
TGTGCCAGCAGCACCAGACCCCGGTGGACGCACACTGAAGCTTTCTTT
CASSTRPRWTHTEAFF
>NA|NA|TRBJ1-1|TRBV20-1
TGCAGTGCTAGAGACGGTGGTGAAGCTTTCTTT
CSARDGGEAFF
>TRBD1|many|TRBJ2-6|TRBV7-2
TGTGCCAGCAGATCTGGGGTGACAGGGGCAGGGGCCAACGTCCTGACTTTC
CASRSGVTGAGANVLTF
>NA|few|TRBJ2-7|TRBV5-5
TGTGCCAGCGGGATGATGGGGGGCTCCTACGAGCAGTACTTC
CASGMMGGSYEQYF
>TRBD2|many|TRBJ2-1|TRBV7-2
TGTGCCAGCAGCTTATCAGCGGGAGGCTCCTACAATGAGCAGTTCTTC
CASSLSAGGSYNEQFF
>NA|few|TRBJ1-5|TRBV19
TGTGCCAGTAGTCCCTGGGGCCGAGGCGGGACTCAGCCCCAGCATTTT
CASSPWGRGGTQPQHF
>NA|NA|TRBJ2-1|TRBV6-2/TRBV6-3
TGTGCCAGCAGTTCCCCCCCCGGAAAACGTCAGTTCTTC
CASSSPPGKRQFF
>NA|few|TRBJ2-6|TRBV5-1
TGCGCCAGCAGCTTGGGGGACAATTCTGGGGCCAACGTCCTGACTTTC
CASSLGDNSGANVLTF
>NA|many|TRBJ2-5|TRBV25-1
TGTGCCAGCATCCCGGACAGGGAGGGTGAGACCCAGTACTTC
CASIPDREGETQYF
>NA|many|TRBJ1-2|TRBV2
TGTGCCAGCAGCCCGAACTGGGGAAACAGAGATAACTATGGCTACACCTTC
CASSPNWGNRDNYGYTF
>TRBD2|many|TRBJ2-7|TRBV28
TGTGCCAGCAGAGCTAGCGGGAGCTACGAGCAGTACTTC
CASRASGSYEQYF